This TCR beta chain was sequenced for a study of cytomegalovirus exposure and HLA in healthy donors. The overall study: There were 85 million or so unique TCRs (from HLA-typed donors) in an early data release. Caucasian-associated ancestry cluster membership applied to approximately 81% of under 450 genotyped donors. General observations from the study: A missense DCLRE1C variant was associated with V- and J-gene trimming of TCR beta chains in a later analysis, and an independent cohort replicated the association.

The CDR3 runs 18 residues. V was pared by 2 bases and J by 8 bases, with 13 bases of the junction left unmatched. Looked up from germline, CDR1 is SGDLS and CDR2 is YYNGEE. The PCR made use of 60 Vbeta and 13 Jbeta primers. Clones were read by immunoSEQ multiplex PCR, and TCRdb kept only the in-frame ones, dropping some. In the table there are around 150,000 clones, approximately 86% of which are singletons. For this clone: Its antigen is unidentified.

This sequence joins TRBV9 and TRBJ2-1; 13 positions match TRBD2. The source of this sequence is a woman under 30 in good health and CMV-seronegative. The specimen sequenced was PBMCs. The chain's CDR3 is CASSVGVGLAGAGHEQFF. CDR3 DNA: TGTGCCAGCAGCGTGGGAGTTGGACTAGCGGGAGCTGGCCATGAGCAGTTCTTC.